This T cell receptor beta chain was recorded in a study of siplizumab effects on memory and regulatory T cells. CDR3 length: 12 amino acids. V shed 2 bases and J shed 7 bases, with 7 bases lying between them. Germline CDR1 and CDR2: SGHNT and YYREEE (reference sequence). Assay used: immunoSEQ multiplex PCR; TCRdb lists only in-frame clones, some missing. The sample includes 90,000 to 120,000 clones, over 85% of them seen just once. V gene TRBV5-4 combines with J gene TRBJ2-1; D is uncertain. Material for sequencing was Tregs sorted from blood. The source is a human donor in good health. CDR3 residues: CASSFWGNEQFF. CDR3 in DNA: TGTGCCAGCAGCTTCTGGGGTAATGAGCAGTTCTTC.